This TCR beta chain was obtained from a study of T cells in Graves' hyperthyroidism and ophthalmopathy. Using RNA transcripts as the source, TCR beta CDR3 regions were amplified. When the TCR CDR3 underwent first-round RT-PCR, the HTBI primer set was used. Each CDR3 protein is one row after TCRdb ran MiXCR on the multiplex PCR reads. The sample includes about 700,000 distinct CDR3 sequences, about 15% of them seen just once. This clonotype was picked up many times. Its antigen is not known. The CDR3 totals 15 residues. J was trimmed by 6 bases and V by 4 bases; bases with no gene match: 6. Germline-derived CDR1 and CDR2 are SNHLY and FYNNEI. Points from the study as a whole: A 13 V-J model separated ophthalmopathy from stable hyperthyroidism.

The clonotype originates from a woman aged 18-35 years with Graves' hyperthyroidism. Sequenced sample: blood. The rearrangement uses TRBV2 and TRBJ1-4; 9 nucleotides align to TRBD1. CDR3 amino acids: CASSGQQGADEKLFF. The DNA for the CDR3 is TGTGCCAGCAGTGGACAACAGGGGGCGGATGAAAAACTGTTTTTT.